These 23 T cell receptor beta chains originate from one sample sequenced in a study of T-cell reconstitution after alpha-beta-depleted transplantation in children. Preparation of the TCRbeta library used unique molecular identifiers. From the PCR reads, TCRdb called clonotypes with MiXCR, one entry per CDR3 protein. Here the sample spans roughly 500,000 distinct CDR3 sequences, approximately 12% being singletons. The sample in question was PBMCs from the stem cell graft donor, obtained from the stem cell graft. Receptors were obtained from a human donor who donated a stem cell graft to a child with combined immunodeficiency.

This sequence joins TRBV7-2 and TRBJ2-3; perhaps D is TRBD1 or TRBD2 (5 bases each). V was shortened by 5 bases and J by 2 bases, with 11 bases between the two germline ends. Germline V gives CDR1 SGHTA, CDR2 FQGNSA. The CDR3 runs to 14 residues. This chain's CDR3 is CASSQGPDTDTQYF. The CDR3 coding sequence is TGTGCCAGCAGCCAGGGACCGGACACAGATACGCAGTATTTT.

A few counts support this clonotype. The chain combines TRBV12-3 or TRBV12-4 with TRBJ1-6; possibly TRBD1 for D (6 bases). V was shortened by 4 bases and J by 13 bases, with 14 bases between the two germline ends. CDR3 length: 13 amino acids. CDR3 loop: CASSSTQGSPLHF. DNA for the CDR3: TGTGCCAGCAGTTCCACACAGGGCTCCCCCCTCCACTTT.

V and J are TRBV11-1 and TRBJ2-7; 7 bases align to TRBD2. V trimming: 2 bases; J trimming: 2 bases; junction bases outside the gene matches: 15. The CDR3 contains 18 residues. Germline CDR1 is SGHAT and CDR2 is FQDESV (reference sequence). The CDR3 loop is CASSLPRVAGVPTYEQYF. Here the CDR3 DNA reads TGTGCCAGCAGCTTACCGAGGGTGGCGGGGGTCCCAACCTACGAGCAGTACTTC.

This clonotype was picked up many times. This rearrangement joins TRBV11-2 to TRBJ2-7; D unresolved. Trimming left V 1 base short and J 3 bases short, with 13 bases between. The CDR3 totals 15 residues. Germline loops: CDR1 SGHAT, CDR2 FQNNGV. The CDR3 protein is CASSLGTYVGYEQYF. The CDR3 DNA reads as TGTGCCAGCAGCTTAGGAACTTATGTGGGCTACGAGCAGTACTTC.

The chain links TRBV28 to TRBJ1-6; TRBD1 matches at 7 bases. Germline CDR1 and CDR2: MDHEN and SYDVKM. J gave up 4 bases and V 6 bases, and 6 bases lay outside the gene matches. The CDR3 has 15 residues. This CDR3 is CASSPPGGYNSPLHF. CDR3 nucleotide sequence: TGTGCCAGCAGCCCTCCAGGGGGTTATAATTCACCCCTCCACTTT.

The CDR3 DNA is TGTGCTACCGGAACGGAGTCCCCCTACAATGAGCAGTTCTTC. This encodes CATGTESPYNEQFF. The chain employs TRBV12-5 and TRBJ2-1; D uncertain. Germline V CDR1 and CDR2: LGHNT, FRNRAP. There are 14 residues in the CDR3. Trimming took off 10 bases at V and 2 bases at J, with 15 bases between the two ends.

The chain links TRBV4-3 to TRBJ1-5; no definite D call. The germline gives CDR1 LGHNA, CDR2 YSLEER. V lost 4 bases and J lost 5, with 15 bases in between. This CDR3 region has 15 residues. The CDR3 bases are TGCGCCAGCAGCCGGGTGGCCCGAGGAGATCAGCCCCAGCATTTT. Amino acids: CASSRVARGDQPQHF.

The chain is built from TRBV5-4 and TRBJ2-2, with D perhaps being TRBD1 or TRBD2 (6 bases each). The CDR3 length is 17 residues. The germline gives CDR1 SGHNT, CDR2 YYREEE (reference sequence). Trimming took off 5 bases at V and 0 bases at J, with 17 bases between the two ends. The CDR3 is CASRQGGGAANTGELFF. The CDR3 DNA is TGTGCCAGCAGACAGGGAGGCGGGGCAGCGAACACCGGGGAGCTGTTTTTT.

The sample holds many counts of this clonotype. The chain employs TRBV12-3 or TRBV12-4 and TRBJ1-1; the D is unclear. Trimming took 3 bases from V and 6 from J, leaving 14 bases between them. CDR3 length: 14 amino acids. This CDR3 reads CASSFKPSWAEAFF. The CDR3, as DNA: TGTGCCAGCAGTTTTAAACCTTCCTGGGCTGAAGCTTTCTTT.

J is TRBJ2-7 and V is TRBV12-3 or TRBV12-4; D might be TRBD2 (5 bases). Between the trimmed V and J ends, which lost 2 bases and 6 bases, there was a span of 14 bases. The CDR3 covers 14 residues. CDR3 bases: TGTGCCAGCAGTTTACGGACTGACGGTGCCGAGCAGTACTTC. This translates into CASSLRTDGAEQYF.

This clonotype has a count of ten or more. The J gene is TRBJ2-7, the V gene TRBV27; TRBD1 aligns across 10 bases. CDR3 length: 15 residues. The germline V gene has CDR1 MNHEY and CDR2 SMNVEV (reference sequence). After removal of 4 bases from V and 6 bases from J, the junction contained 9 bases not matched to a gene. CDR3 sequence (DNA): TGTGCCAGCAGTTCGACAGGGGGCTTGGTTCGCGAGCAGTACTTC. It specifies CASSSTGGLVREQYF.

This clonotype was seen a handful of times. The gene calls are TRBV12-3 or TRBV12-4 and TRBJ2-3; the D is unclear. The V gene lost 3 bases and the J gene lost 2 bases, with 6 bases spanning the gap. The CDR3 sequence is 13 residues long. The CDR3, as DNA: TGTGCCAGCAGTTTTCACTCCACAGATACGCAGTATTTT. It yields the protein CASSFHSTDTQYF.

The chain couples TRBV3-1 to TRBJ2-7; D uncertain. Germline assignment: CDR1 LGHDT and CDR2 YNNKEL (reference sequence). Trimming stripped 0 bases from V and 3 bases from J, with 12 bases between. This CDR3 region has 15 residues. The CDR3 DNA is TGTGCCAGCAGCCAAGATCCGACCCGAGTCTACGAGCAGTACTTC. Its protein product is CASSQDPTRVYEQYF.

The rearrangement links TRBV12-5 to TRBJ2-1; D not certain. Germline loops: CDR1 LGHNT, CDR2 FRNRAP. The CDR3 sequence is 12 residues long. The V and J ends lost 4 bases and 6 bases respectively, with 7 bases between them. The CDR3 nucleotides read TGTGCTAGTGGTTGGGTGGGCAATGAGCAGTTCTTC. It specifies CASGWVGNEQFF.

This clonotype was recorded at least ten times. The chain has TRBV20-1 and TRBJ2-7, with 7 positions matching TRBD1. V trimming: 1 base; J trimming: 1 base; junction bases outside the gene matches: 10. This CDR3 region has 16 residues. CDR1 and CDR2 from the germline V gene are DFQATT and SNEGSKA (reference sequence). The CDR3, as DNA: TGCAGTGCTAGAGGACAGGGTTATAGGTCATCCTACGAGCAGTACTTC. It codes for CSARGQGYRSSYEQYF.

This clonotype appeared a few times. This chain joins TRBV6-1 and TRBJ1-5; no clear D gene. The CDR3 totals 13 residues. The germline gives CDR1 MNHNS, CDR2 SASEGT. With 3 bases removed from V and 9 bases from J, the gap between germline ends came to 12 bases. CDR3 amino acids: CASSDQPWGPQHF. The DNA of the CDR3 is TGTGCCAGCAGTGACCAGCCTTGGGGGCCCCAGCATTTT.

This clonotype came up many times. The chain couples TRBV24-1 to TRBJ2-1; TRBD2 aligns across 7 bases. V was pared by 3 bases and J by 6 bases, with 10 bases of the junction left unmatched. This CDR3 spans 16 amino acids. The germline CDR1 and CDR2 sequences are KGHDR and SFDVKD. The CDR3 here is CATSDTGTTRVNEQFF. DNA of the CDR3: TGTGCCACCAGTGATACCGGGACTACGAGGGTCAATGAGCAGTTCTTC.

The V and J genes are TRBV28 and TRBJ1-2; a weak D match, TRBD1 (5 bases). Per the germline V gene, CDR1 is MDHEN and CDR2 is SYDVKM. V lost 10 bases and J lost 4, with 25 bases in between. The CDR3 length is 16 residues. The CDR3 region has the DNA TGTGCCACCCTAGGGGACCCATTGTCCCTCCCCTATGGCTACACCTTC. The encoded protein is CATLGDPLSLPYGYTF.

There are many counts of this clonotype. This rearrangement joins TRBV29-1 to TRBJ1-2, with 7 positions matching TRBD1. Looked up from germline, CDR1 is SQVTM and CDR2 is ANQGSEA. With V trimmed by 3 bases and J by 5 bases, 12 bases remained unmatched. The CDR3 length is 15 residues. The CDR3 loop is CSVDGGTENLYGYTF. The CDR3 DNA reads TGCAGCGTTGACGGAGGGACAGAAAATCTATATGGCTACACCTTC.

The chain links TRBV30 to TRBJ2-2, with D perhaps matching TRBD2 (5 bases). V lost 2 bases and J 4 bases, leaving 11 bases between the germline ends. This CDR3 has 14 residues. In germline, CDR1 is GTSNPN, CDR2 SVGIG (reference sequence). CDR3 DNA: TGTGCCTGGAGTCTAGCAGACTTCACCGGGGAGCTGTTTTTT. As protein: CAWSLADFTGELFF. Looking up the rest from reference TRBV30 and TRBJ2-2 gives the full variable domain: SQTIHQWPATLVQPVGSPLSLECTVEGTSNPNLYWYRQAAGRGLQLLFYSVGIGQISSEVPQNLSASRPQDRQFILSSKKLLLSDSGFYLCAWSLADFTGELFFGEGSRLTVL.

The V gene is TRBV12-3 or TRBV12-4, the J gene TRBJ2-7; 13 bases map to TRBD2. With V trimmed by 5 bases and J by 6 bases, 7 bases remained unmatched. The CDR3 contains 15 residues. CDR3 sequence: CASSLTSGRASEQYF. The DNA of the CDR3 is TGTGCCAGCAGTCTTACTAGCGGGAGGGCCTCCGAGCAGTACTTC.

The chain links TRBV11-2 to TRBJ2-5; D is possibly TRBD1 (6 bases). The CDR3 is 15 amino acids. V gave up 2 bases and J gave up 2 bases, with 12 bases separating them. CDR1 and CDR2 (germline): SGHAT, FQNNGV. The CDR3 DNA sequence: TGTGCCAGCAGCTTACTGACAGGACCTCAAGAGACCCAGTACTTC. Translated, it gives CASSLLTGPQETQYF.

This chain connects TRBV29-1 to TRBJ2-1; TRBD1 might be the D (6 bases). CDR1 is SQVTM and CDR2 is ANQGSEA in the germline V gene. This CDR3 region has 16 residues. Trimming pared 0 bases from V and 0 bases from J, leaving 12 bases between. The CDR3 coding sequence is TGCAGCGTTGAAGATGAGGACAGAAGCTCCTACAATGAGCAGTTCTTC. This translates into CSVEDEDRSSYNEQFF.